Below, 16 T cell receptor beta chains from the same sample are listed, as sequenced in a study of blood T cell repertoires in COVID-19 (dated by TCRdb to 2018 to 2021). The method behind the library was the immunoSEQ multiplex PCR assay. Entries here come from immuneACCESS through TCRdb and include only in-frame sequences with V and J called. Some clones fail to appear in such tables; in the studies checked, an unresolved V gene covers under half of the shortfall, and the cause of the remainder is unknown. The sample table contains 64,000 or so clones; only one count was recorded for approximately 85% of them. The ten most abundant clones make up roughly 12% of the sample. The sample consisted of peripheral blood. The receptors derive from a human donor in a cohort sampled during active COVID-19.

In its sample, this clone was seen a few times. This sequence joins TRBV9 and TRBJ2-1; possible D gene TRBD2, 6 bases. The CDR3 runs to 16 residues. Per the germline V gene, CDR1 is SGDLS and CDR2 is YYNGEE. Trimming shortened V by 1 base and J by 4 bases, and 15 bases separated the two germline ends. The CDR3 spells CASSVRRDPRYNEQFF. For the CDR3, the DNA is TGTGCCAGCAGCGTAAGGAGGGACCCTCGGTACAATGAGCAGTTCTTC.

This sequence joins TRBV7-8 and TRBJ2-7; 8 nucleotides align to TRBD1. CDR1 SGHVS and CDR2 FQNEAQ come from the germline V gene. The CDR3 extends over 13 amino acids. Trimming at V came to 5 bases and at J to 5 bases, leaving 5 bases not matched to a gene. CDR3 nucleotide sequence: TGTGCCAGCAGCACGGGACAGGTCCACGAGCAGTACGTC. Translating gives CASSTGQVHEQYV.

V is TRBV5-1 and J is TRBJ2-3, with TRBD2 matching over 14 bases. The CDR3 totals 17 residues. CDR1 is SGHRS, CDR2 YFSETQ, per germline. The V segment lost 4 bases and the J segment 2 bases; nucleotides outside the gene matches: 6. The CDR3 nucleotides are TGCGCCAGCAGCCCCTGGACTAGCGGGGGGTTCACAGATACGCAGTATTTT. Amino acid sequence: CASSPWTSGGFTDTQYF.

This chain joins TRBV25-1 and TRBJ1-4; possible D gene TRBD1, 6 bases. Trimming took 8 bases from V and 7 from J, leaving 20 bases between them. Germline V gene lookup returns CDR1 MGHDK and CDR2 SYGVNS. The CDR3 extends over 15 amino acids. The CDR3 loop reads CASGPGGAGREKLFF. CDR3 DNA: TGTGCCAGCGGACCCGGGGGGGCCGGACGTGAAAAACTGTTTTTT.

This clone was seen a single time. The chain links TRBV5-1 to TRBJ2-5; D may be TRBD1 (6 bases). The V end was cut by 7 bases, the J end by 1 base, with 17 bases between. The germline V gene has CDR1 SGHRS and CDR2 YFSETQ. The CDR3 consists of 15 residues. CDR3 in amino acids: CASRLNTGTQETQYF. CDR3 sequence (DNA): TGCGCCAGCCGCCTCAATACAGGGACCCAAGAGACCCAGTACTTC.

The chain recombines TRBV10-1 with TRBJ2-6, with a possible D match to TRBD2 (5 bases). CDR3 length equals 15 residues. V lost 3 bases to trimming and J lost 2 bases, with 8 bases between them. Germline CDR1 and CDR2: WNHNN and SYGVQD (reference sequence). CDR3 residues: CASSDFGAGANVLTF. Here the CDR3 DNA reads TGCGCCAGCAGTGATTTCGGGGCTGGGGCCAACGTCCTGACTTTC.

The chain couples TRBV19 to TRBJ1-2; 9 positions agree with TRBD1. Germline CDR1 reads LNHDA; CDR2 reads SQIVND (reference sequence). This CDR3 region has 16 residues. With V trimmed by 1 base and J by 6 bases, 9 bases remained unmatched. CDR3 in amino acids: CASSIAGQGFKDGYTF. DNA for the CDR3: TGTGCCAGTAGTATAGCGGGACAGGGTTTTAAGGATGGCTACACCTTC.

CDR3 residues: CAWTRGAWGANVLTF. CDR3 nucleotide sequence: TGTGCCTGGACACGGGGGGCCTGGGGGGCCAACGTCCTGACTTTC. The rearrangement joins TRBV30 to TRBJ2-6; possibly TRBD2 for D (7 bases). Trimming stripped 4 bases from V and 4 bases from J, with 14 bases between. In germline, CDR1 is GTSNPN, CDR2 SVGIG (reference sequence). The CDR3 has 15 amino acids.

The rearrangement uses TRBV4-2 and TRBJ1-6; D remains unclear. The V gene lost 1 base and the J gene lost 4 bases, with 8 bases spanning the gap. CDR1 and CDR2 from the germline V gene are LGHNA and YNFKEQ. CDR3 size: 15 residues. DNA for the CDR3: TGTGCCAGCAGCCAAGCTGCGGAGTATAATTCACCCCTCCACTTT. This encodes CASSQAAEYNSPLHF.

In nucleotides, the CDR3 is TGTGCCTGGGCAGGGGTAGGTAATGAAAAACTGTTTTTT. It specifies CAWAGVGNEKLFF. V usage is TRBV30 and J usage is TRBJ1-4; possibly TRBD1 for D (6 bases). The CDR3 loop spans 13 amino acids. Germline V gene lookup returns CDR1 GTSNPN and CDR2 SVGIG (reference sequence). The V end was cut by 5 bases, the J end by 4 bases, with 11 bases between.

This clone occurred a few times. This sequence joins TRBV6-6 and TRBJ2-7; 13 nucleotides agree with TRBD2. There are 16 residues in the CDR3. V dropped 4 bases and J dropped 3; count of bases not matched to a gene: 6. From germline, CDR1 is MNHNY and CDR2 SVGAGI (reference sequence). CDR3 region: CASSFRTSGGDYEQYF. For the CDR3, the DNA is TGTGCCAGCAGTTTCCGCACTAGCGGGGGGGACTACGAGCAGTACTTC.

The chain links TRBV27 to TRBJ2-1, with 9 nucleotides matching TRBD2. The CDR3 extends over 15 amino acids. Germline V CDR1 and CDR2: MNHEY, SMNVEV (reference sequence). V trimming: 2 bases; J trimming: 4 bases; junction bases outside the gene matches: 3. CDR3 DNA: TGTGCCAGCAGTTTAGCGGGGGGGCGTTACAATGAGCAGTTCTTC. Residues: CASSLAGGRYNEQFF.

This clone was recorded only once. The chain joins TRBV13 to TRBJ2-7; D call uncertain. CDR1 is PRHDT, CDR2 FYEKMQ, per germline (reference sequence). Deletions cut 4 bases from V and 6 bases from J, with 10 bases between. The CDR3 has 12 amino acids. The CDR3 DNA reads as TGTGCCAGCAGCTCGTCTAAGTTCGAGCAGTACTTC. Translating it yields CASSSSKFEQYF.

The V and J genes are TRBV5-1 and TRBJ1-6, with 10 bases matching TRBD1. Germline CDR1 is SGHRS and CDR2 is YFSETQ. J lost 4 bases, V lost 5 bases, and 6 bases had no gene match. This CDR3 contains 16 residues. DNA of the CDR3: TGCGCCAGCAGTTCGACAGGGGGCGGATATAATTCACCCCTCCACTTT. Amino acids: CASSSTGGGYNSPLHF.

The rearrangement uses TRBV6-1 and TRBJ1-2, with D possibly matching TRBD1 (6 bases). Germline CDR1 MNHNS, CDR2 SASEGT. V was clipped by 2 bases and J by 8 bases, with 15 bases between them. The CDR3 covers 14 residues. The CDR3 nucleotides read TGTGCCAGCAGTGAATCGGGGGGGCCGGGCGGCTACACCTTC. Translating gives CASSESGGPGGYTF.

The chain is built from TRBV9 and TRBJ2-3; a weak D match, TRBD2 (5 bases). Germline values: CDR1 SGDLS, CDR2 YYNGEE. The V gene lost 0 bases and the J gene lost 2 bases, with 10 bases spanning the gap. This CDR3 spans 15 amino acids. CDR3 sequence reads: CASSVAWGDTDTQYF. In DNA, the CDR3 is TGTGCCAGCAGCGTAGCGTGGGGAGACACAGATACGCAGTATTTT.